This TCR beta chain was profiled in a study of cytomegalovirus exposure and HLA in healthy donors. General study results and limits: Further analysis was carried out later, and it showed several of the most significant clusters appearing linked to common viral pathogens.

CDR3 length equals 16 residues. Germline values: CDR1 SGHRS, CDR2 YFSETQ. Trimming removed 0 bases from V and 0 bases from J, with 12 bases in between. Remarks on this clone: Its antigen remains unknown.

Researchers ran the PCR with 60 Vbeta and 13 Jbeta primers. TCRdb's table, derived via immunoSEQ multiplex PCR, lists solely in-frame clones and lacks some. The sample has under 130,000 clones, 75% to 85% seen once. The receptor was derived from a man younger than 40 in good health and CMV-seronegative. This chain connects TRBV5-1 to TRBJ1-1; a possible D gene is TRBD1 (5 bases). Material for sequencing was PBMCs. The CDR3 sequence is CASSLGSGHLNTEAFF. CDR3 coding DNA: TGCGCCAGCAGCTTGGGTTCAGGACACCTGAACACTGAAGCTTTCTTT.